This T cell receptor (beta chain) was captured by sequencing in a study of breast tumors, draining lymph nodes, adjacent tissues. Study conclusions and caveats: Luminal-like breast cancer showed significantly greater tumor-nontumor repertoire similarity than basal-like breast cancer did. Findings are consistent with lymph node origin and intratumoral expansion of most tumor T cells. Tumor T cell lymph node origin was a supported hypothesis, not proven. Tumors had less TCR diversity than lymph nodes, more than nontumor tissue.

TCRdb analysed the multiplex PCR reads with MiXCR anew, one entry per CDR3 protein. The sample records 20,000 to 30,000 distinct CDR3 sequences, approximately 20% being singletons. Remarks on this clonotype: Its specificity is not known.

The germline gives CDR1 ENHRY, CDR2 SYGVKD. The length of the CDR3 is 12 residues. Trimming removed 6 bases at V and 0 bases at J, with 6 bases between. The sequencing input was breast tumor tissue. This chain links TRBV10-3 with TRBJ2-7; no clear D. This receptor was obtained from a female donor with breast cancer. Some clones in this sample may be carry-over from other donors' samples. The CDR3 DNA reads TGTGCCATCAGCGGTGCCTCCTACGAGCAGTACTTC. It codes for CAISGASYEQYF.